These 28 T cell receptor beta chains came from one sample sequenced in a study of control samples from healthy donors and cancer patients. The method was immunoSEQ multiplex PCR; TCRdb's version includes in-frame clones alone and lacks a portion of them. This sample has 130,000 or so clones, with around 87% found just once. Specimen: blood. These receptors were obtained from a man aged 55 to 69 in good health.

This clone was picked up one time. CDR3 protein: CASSLPHGAGGHEQYF. The CDR3 region has the DNA TGTGCCAGCAGTTTACCTCATGGGGCGGGGGGCCACGAGCAGTACTTC. This sequence joins TRBV6-5 and TRBJ2-7, with 8 bases lining up with TRBD2. Germline assignment: CDR1 MNHEY and CDR2 SVGAGI. This CDR3 comprises 16 residues. V lost 4 bases and J lost 5; bases outside the gene matches: 13.

The rearrangement uses TRBV28 and TRBJ2-4, with 9 bases lining up with TRBD1. The CDR3 runs to 15 residues. CDR1 MDHEN and CDR2 SYDVKM come from the germline V gene. Germline trimming cut 8 bases from V and 3 bases from J; bases unmatched to any gene: 8. The chain's CDR3 is CASEGDRADKNIQYF. The CDR3 DNA follows: TGTGCCAGCGAGGGGGACAGGGCGGACAAAAACATTCAGTACTTC.

The chain combines TRBV19 with TRBJ1-2; no definite D call. CDR3 length: 13 amino acids. Germline loops: CDR1 LNHDA, CDR2 SQIVND (reference sequence). V gave up 2 bases and J gave up 6 bases, with 10 bases separating them. The CDR3 sequence: CASSITHTDGYTF. The CDR3 DNA follows: TGTGCCAGTAGTATAACCCACACTGATGGCTACACCTTC.

The rearrangement uses TRBV5-6 and TRBJ2-2, with a possible D match to TRBD1 (6 bases). Trimming stripped 3 bases from V and 4 bases from J, with 7 bases between. Germline CDR1 is SGHDT and CDR2 is YYEEEE. CDR3 size: 13 residues. CDR3 loop: CASSSQGTGELFF. CDR3 DNA sequence: TGTGCCAGCAGCTCACAGGGCACCGGGGAGCTGTTTTTT.

The rearrangement joins TRBV11-2 to TRBJ2-5; 7 nucleotides align to TRBD1. With V trimmed by 5 bases and J by 5 bases, 14 bases remained unmatched. Germline loops: CDR1 SGHAT, CDR2 FQNNGV. This CDR3 comprises 16 residues. CDR3 sequence: CASSTRDGDSWETQYF. The CDR3 DNA follows: TGTGCCAGCAGCACCCGGGATGGGGACAGCTGGGAGACCCAGTACTTC.

The chain recombines TRBV18 with TRBJ1-6; D not resolved. Germline V lookup: CDR1 KGHSH, CDR2 LQKENI. The CDR3 has 14 amino acids. V lost 1 base and J 10 bases, leaving 11 bases between the germline ends. For the CDR3, the DNA is TGTGCCAGCTCACCACTACAGCGCGGATCACCCCTCCACTTT. Amino acids: CASSPLQRGSPLHF.

The gene calls are TRBV2 and TRBJ1-2; maybe TRBD1 (5 bases). The germline V and J ends were trimmed by 2 bases and 3 bases, with 13 bases remaining between them. Germline CDR1 reads SNHLY; CDR2 reads FYNNEI. The length of the CDR3 is 15 residues. CDR3 nucleotide sequence: TGTGCCAGCAGTGAATCCCCCGACAGCTACTATGGCTACACCTTC. It encodes CASSESPDSYYGYTF.

The V gene is TRBV24-1, the J gene TRBJ2-7, with TRBD1 identical over 8 bases. CDR3 size: 17 residues. CDR1 and CDR2 from the germline V gene are KGHDR and SFDVKD. V shed 12 bases, J shed 4 bases, and the junction held 22 bases outside the gene matches. As DNA, the CDR3 is TGTGCCTCAAGGCCCCCGACAACAGGGGGTATAGAGTACGAGCAGTACTTC. Translating gives CASRPPTTGGIEYEQYF.

The chain joins TRBV7-3 to TRBJ2-2; 14 nucleotides line up with TRBD2. CDR1 SGHTA and CDR2 FQGTGA come from the germline V gene. The CDR3 totals 16 residues. After removal of 5 bases from V and 8 bases from J, the junction contained 7 bases not matched to a gene. The CDR3 DNA follows: TGTGCCAGCAGCGGCCCCGGGACTAGCGGGGGTGGGGAGCTGTTTTTT. Translating it yields CASSGPGTSGGGELFF.

The CDR3 bases are TGTGCCAGCTCATCGGCGCAGAACACTGAAGCTTTCTTT. Amino acids: CASSSAQNTEAFF. The V gene is TRBV18, the J gene TRBJ1-1; D uncertain. Germline V gives CDR1 KGHSH, CDR2 LQKENI. The CDR3 totals 13 residues. V lost 5 bases and J 1 base, leaving 8 bases between the germline ends.

As concerns this clone: The sample contains more than one DNA sequence encoding this CDR3. The J gene is TRBJ1-1, the V gene TRBV5-1, with D possibly matching TRBD1 (6 bases). This CDR3 contains 13 residues. Trimming took 4 bases from V and 1 from J, leaving 8 bases between them. The V gene's germline CDR1 is SGHRS and CDR2 YFSETQ. The CDR3 sequence is CASSLQGNTEAFF. CDR3 in DNA: TGCGCCAGCAGCCTACAGGGGAACACTGAAGCTTTCTTT. The complete variable domain, with remaining parts taken from reference TRBV5-1 and TRBJ1-1, reads KAGVTQTPRYLIKTRGQQVTLSCSPISGHRSVSWYQQTPGQGLQFLFEYFSETQRNKGNFPGRFSGRQFSNSRSEMNVSTLELGDSALYLCASSLQGNTEAFFGQGTRLTVV.

This clone was detected only a few times. The rearrangement uses TRBV5-1 and TRBJ1-2; weak D call: TRBD1 (6 bases). CDR3 length equals 16 residues. Germline loops: CDR1 SGHRS, CDR2 YFSETQ. The V gene lost 0 bases and the J gene lost 1 base, with 13 bases spanning the gap. The CDR3 DNA reads TGCGCCAGCAGCTTGGCCAGGGAGGGGGGTAACTATGGCTACACCTTC. Protein product: CASSLAREGGNYGYTF.

In its sample, this clone was seen once. CDR3 amino acids: CASSQALNTEAFF. CDR3 DNA sequence: TGTGCCAGCAGCCAAGCATTGAACACTGAAGCTTTCTTT. The chain has TRBV14 and TRBJ1-1; D is ambiguous. This CDR3 spans 13 amino acids. Trimming took 1 base from V and 0 from J, leaving 3 bases between them. CDR1 and CDR2 from the germline V gene are SGHDN and FVKESK.

The chain couples TRBV2 to TRBJ1-3; 7 bases fit TRBD1. Germline CDR1 reads SNHLY; CDR2 reads FYNNEI. This CDR3 has 15 amino acids. After removal of 6 bases from V and 2 bases from J, the junction contained 7 bases not matched to a gene. The CDR3 coding sequence is TGTGCCAGCAGCGACAGGACAGGTACTGGAAACACCATATATTTT. It is translated as CASSDRTGTGNTIYF. The variable domain in full, completed from reference TRBV2 and TRBJ1-3, reads EPEVTQTPSHQVTQMGQEVILRCVPISNHLYFYWYRQILGQKVEFLVSFYNNEISEKSEIFDDQFSVERPDGSNFTLKIRSTKLEDSAMYFCASSDRTGTGNTIYFGEGSWLTVV.

J is TRBJ2-6 and V is TRBV19; maybe TRBD1 (6 bases). V was trimmed by 7 bases and J by 0 bases, leaving 13 bases between them. The length of the CDR3 is 16 residues. Germline assignment: CDR1 LNHDA and CDR2 SQIVND (reference sequence). As DNA, the CDR3 is TGTGCCAGTAAGAAGGGGGTAGGCTCTGGGGCCAACGTCCTGACTTTC. Translation: CASKKGVGSGANVLTF.

The CDR3 DNA reads as TGTGCCAGCAGCCCCTGGCGGGATAACTATGGCTACACCTTC. As protein: CASSPWRDNYGYTF. The V and J genes are TRBV14 and TRBJ1-2; D gene unclear. This CDR3 region has 14 residues. The ends were cut back, 4 bases at V and 1 base at J, with 10 bases in the middle. CDR1 is SGHDN, CDR2 FVKESK, per germline.

The chain links TRBV6-1 to TRBJ1-1; D is unresolved. Trimming removed 0 bases from V and 1 base from J, with 9 bases in between. The V gene's germline CDR1 is MNHNS and CDR2 SASEGT. This CDR3 region has 15 residues. The CDR3, as DNA: TGTGCCAGCAGTGAAGCAACACAGCAGAACACTGAAGCTTTCTTT. This translates into CASSEATQQNTEAFF.

The V and J genes are TRBV19 and TRBJ1-6; D is uncertain. Trimming cost V 6 bases and J 6 bases, with 15 bases left between them. The germline gives CDR1 LNHDA, CDR2 SQIVND (reference sequence). The CDR3 is 15 residues long. Here the CDR3 reads CASRESAAPNSPLHF. DNA of the CDR3: TGTGCCAGTAGGGAATCGGCGGCTCCTAATTCACCCCTCCACTTT.

Here the CDR3 DNA reads TGCAGTGCCCTGGTTCCTACGGGCTACACCTTC. It specifies CSALVPTGYTF. This chain connects TRBV20-1 to TRBJ1-2; D not certain. Trimming pared 6 bases from V and 8 bases from J, leaving 13 bases between. CDR1 and CDR2 (germline): DFQATT, SNEGSKA (reference sequence). The CDR3 loop spans 11 amino acids.

The chain joins TRBV5-4 to TRBJ2-1, with D possibly being TRBD2 (6 bases). V lost 0 bases, J lost 9 bases, and 10 bases lay in between. Germline V gene lookup returns CDR1 SGHNT and CDR2 YYREEE (reference sequence). The CDR3 has 13 amino acids. CDR3 amino acids: CASSLAGGFEQFF. CDR3 DNA: TGTGCCAGCAGCTTGGCCGGAGGGTTTGAGCAGTTCTTC.

The count of this clone is one. The chain employs TRBV27 and TRBJ1-2; 8 nucleotides agree with TRBD1. This CDR3 contains 16 residues. The germline CDR1 and CDR2 sequences are MNHEY and SMNVEV (reference sequence). V dropped 2 bases and J dropped 4; count of bases not matched to a gene: 9. The CDR3, as DNA: TGTGCCAGCAGTTTAACGCTGATGGGACAGGTCTATGGCTACACCTTC. It yields the protein CASSLTLMGQVYGYTF.

This chain uses TRBV19 with TRBJ1-5; the D gene is possibly TRBD1 (5 bases). The CDR3 is made up of 13 amino acids. Germline V lookup: CDR1 LNHDA, CDR2 SQIVND (reference sequence). Trimming stripped 3 bases from V and 7 bases from J, with 10 bases between. The CDR3 reads CASSMRGGQPQHF. The CDR3 coding sequence is TGTGCCAGTAGTATGAGGGGCGGACAGCCCCAGCATTTT.

This clone was observed a single time. This chain connects TRBV24-1 to TRBJ2-3; D is ambiguous. From germline, CDR1 is KGHDR and CDR2 SFDVKD. Trimming pared 3 bases from V and 2 bases from J, leaving 8 bases between. There are 14 residues in the CDR3. CDR3 nucleotides: TGTGCCACCAGTGATGCCAGGACCACAGATACGCAGTATTTT. Protein sequence: CATSDARTTDTQYF.

The rearrangement links TRBV28 to TRBJ1-5; D call uncertain. Germline-derived CDR1 and CDR2 are MDHEN and SYDVKM. This CDR3 has 15 residues. V lost 4 bases and J 0 bases, leaving 10 bases between the germline ends. Here the CDR3 DNA reads TGTGCCAGCAGTTCGGGCCCCGATAGCAATCAGCCCCAGCATTTT. Protein: CASSSGPDSNQPQHF.

This chain joins TRBV7-8 and TRBJ2-1; D ambiguous. Germline V CDR1 and CDR2: SGHVS, FQNEAQ. The V end lost 3 bases, the J end lost 1 base, and 7 bases lay between the germline ends. This CDR3 region has 14 residues. The CDR3 loop reads CASSLSPSYNEQFF. The CDR3 DNA follows: TGTGCCAGCAGCTTGAGTCCTTCCTACAATGAGCAGTTCTTC.

The genes are TRBV7-3 and TRBJ2-7, with D possibly being TRBD1 (6 bases). The germline V and J ends were trimmed by 2 bases and 3 bases, with 11 bases remaining between them. The CDR3 contains 14 residues. The germline CDR1 and CDR2 sequences are SGHTA and FQGTGA. The CDR3 coding sequence is TGTGCCAGCAGCTTATACGGGGACAACTACGAGCAGTACTTC. Translated, it gives CASSLYGDNYEQYF.

This chain links TRBV7-9 with TRBJ2-7, with D perhaps matching TRBD1 or TRBD2 (5 bases each). The CDR3 length is 12 residues. Trimming left V 5 bases short and J 9 bases short, with 14 bases between. CDR1 is SEHNR and CDR2 is FQNEAQ in the germline V gene (reference sequence). The DNA of the CDR3 is TGTGCCAGCAGCCCTATCGGGACCGGGCAGTACTTC. Translating it yields CASSPIGTGQYF.

The chain employs TRBV6-5 and TRBJ1-6, with no clear D. This CDR3 region has 16 residues. The germline CDR1 and CDR2 sequences are MNHEY and SVGAGI. Trimming cost V 0 bases and J 7 bases, with 13 bases left between them. The CDR3 here is CASSYSGRVGNSPLHF. CDR3 nucleotides: TGTGCCAGCAGTTACTCTGGTAGGGTGGGAAATTCACCCCTCCACTTT.